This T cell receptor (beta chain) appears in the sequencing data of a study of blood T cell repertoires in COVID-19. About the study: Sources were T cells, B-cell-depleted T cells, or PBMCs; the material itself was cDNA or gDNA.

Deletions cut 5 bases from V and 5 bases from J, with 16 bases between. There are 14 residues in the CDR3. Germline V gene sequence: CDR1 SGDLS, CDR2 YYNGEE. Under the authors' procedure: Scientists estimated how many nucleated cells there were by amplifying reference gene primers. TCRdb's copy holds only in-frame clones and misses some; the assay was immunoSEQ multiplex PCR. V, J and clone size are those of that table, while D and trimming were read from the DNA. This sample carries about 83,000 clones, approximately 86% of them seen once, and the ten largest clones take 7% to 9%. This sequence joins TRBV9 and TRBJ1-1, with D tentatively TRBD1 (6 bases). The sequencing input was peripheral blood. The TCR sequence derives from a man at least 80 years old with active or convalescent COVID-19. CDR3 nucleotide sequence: TGTGCCAGCAGAGTGGGTAGGGGGTTAACTGAAGCTTTCTTT. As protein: CASRVGRGLTEAFF.